The rows below give T cell receptor beta chains drawn from one sample of a study of blood T cell repertoires in COVID-19. The method was immunoSEQ multiplex PCR; TCRdb's version includes in-frame clones alone and lacks a portion of them. The table shows some 190,000 clones, with 70% to 90% occurring only once. Material: PBMCs or T cells enriched from blood (not recorded which). These receptor sequences come from a man between 25 and 39 years old with acute COVID-19. CDR3s include the opening cysteine and the closing phenylalanine or tryptophan. D genes are given only for firm matches. Part of the rows lack a size; the others show once, few, many or a class for expanded clones.

v_gene,j_gene,d_gene,abundance,CDR3nt,CDR3aa
TRBV2,TRBJ1-2,-,-,TGTGCCAGCCCCGCGCCGGGGGGCGAAGGCTACACCTTC,CASPAPGGEGYTF
TRBV27,TRBJ2-7,TRBD2,once,TGTGCCAGCAGTTCCATCCTATCAGCGGGGGCCTTTCTCTACGAGCAGTACTTC,CASSSILSAGAFLYEQYF
TRBV2,TRBJ1-1,-,few,TGTGCCAGCTCCCAAAGCGGGGGGTTCGACACTGAAGCTTTCTTT,CASSQSGGFDTEAFF
TRBV2,TRBJ2-7,-,-,TGTGCCAGCAGGACTGGCAACTACGAGCAGTACTTC,CASRTGNYEQYF
TRBV5-1,TRBJ2-7,TRBD2,-,TGCGCCAGCAGGCACACTAGCGGGGACCCCACCTACGAGCAGTACTTC,CASRHTSGDPTYEQYF
TRBV6-5,TRBJ1-2,TRBD1,-,TGTGCCAGCAGAACCACAGGGGAAAGTTCTGGCTACACCTTC,CASRTTGESSGYTF
TRBV6-5,TRBJ1-2,-,-,TGTGCCAGCAGTCTGGGGCAGTTCTATGGCTACACCTTC,CASSLGQFYGYTF
TRBV7-9,TRBJ1-2,-,-,TGTGCCAGCAGCTTAGCGGCGGGCCATCACGGTTACTATGGCTACACCTTC,CASSLAAGHHGYYGYTF
TRBV6-4,TRBJ2-3,-,-,TGTGCCAGCAGTGACTCAGGGGCAAGCACAGATACGCAGTATTTT,CASSDSGASTDTQYF
TRBV19,TRBJ1-2,TRBD1,-,TGTGCCAGTAGTTTCGACAGGGGACGCTACACCTTC,CASSFDRGRYTF
TRBV6-2/TRBV6-3,TRBJ1-6,-,-,TGTGCCAGCAGCCGACAGGACAATTCACCCCTCCACTTT,CASSRQDNSPLHF
TRBV11-2,TRBJ2-3,-,-,TGTGCCAGCAGCCCGACCTGGAGTGCAGATACGCAGTATTTT,CASSPTWSADTQYF
TRBV5-4,TRBJ1-3,-,-,TGTGCCAGCAGCTGGGGACTGAACTCTGGAAACACCATATATTTT,CASSWGLNSGNTIYF
TRBV27,TRBJ1-4,-,-,TGTGCCAGGACCACAGCCCGGGAAGCAACTAATGAAAAACTGTTTTTT,CARTTAREATNEKLFF
TRBV5-1,TRBJ2-1,TRBD2,few,TGCGCCAGCAGCTCCCCCCTTACCGGGACTAGCGGGGGGGCCCCCTACAATGAGCAGTTCTTC,CASSSPLTGTSGGAPYNEQFF
TRBV6-1,TRBJ1-4,TRBD1,-,TGTGCCAGCAGTGCCTCGGGACAGCTAGACAATGAAAAACTGTTTTTT,CASSASGQLDNEKLFF
TRBV10-3,TRBJ1-2,TRBD1,-,TGTGCCATCAGTGAAGGGGGCAGGGGCTATGGCTACACCTTC,CAISEGGRGYGYTF
TRBV28,TRBJ2-2,-,-,TGTGCCAGCCGTTCGGGAGGGGGCGCGAACACCGGGGAGCTGTTTTTT,CASRSGGGANTGELFF
TRBV6-5,TRBJ2-2,TRBD2,-,TGTGCCAGCAGCTACGGAGCGGGGGGGCTCCCCGGGGAGCTGTTTTTT,CASSYGAGGLPGELFF
TRBV5-4,TRBJ2-5,TRBD2,-,TGTGCCAGCAGCTTGGACGGGGGGAGGACAGAGACCCAGTACTTC,CASSLDGGRTETQYF
TRBV5-5,TRBJ1-2,-,-,TGTGCCAGCAGCTCTCGGGATACTTTTTATGGCTACACCTTC,CASSSRDTFYGYTF
TRBV6-6,TRBJ2-2,-,-,TGTGCCAGCAGTTTTAATCCGCTGAGAGGCCCCGGGGAGCTGTTTTTT,CASSFNPLRGPGELFF
TRBV19,TRBJ1-1,-,-,TGTGCCAGTACTCGAGTCCGGGGTTGGGGCACTGAAGCTTTCTTT,CASTRVRGWGTEAFF
TRBV2,TRBJ2-4,-,-,TGTGCCAGCAGTGAAGGGCGGGTGGACATTCAGTACTTC,CASSEGRVDIQYF